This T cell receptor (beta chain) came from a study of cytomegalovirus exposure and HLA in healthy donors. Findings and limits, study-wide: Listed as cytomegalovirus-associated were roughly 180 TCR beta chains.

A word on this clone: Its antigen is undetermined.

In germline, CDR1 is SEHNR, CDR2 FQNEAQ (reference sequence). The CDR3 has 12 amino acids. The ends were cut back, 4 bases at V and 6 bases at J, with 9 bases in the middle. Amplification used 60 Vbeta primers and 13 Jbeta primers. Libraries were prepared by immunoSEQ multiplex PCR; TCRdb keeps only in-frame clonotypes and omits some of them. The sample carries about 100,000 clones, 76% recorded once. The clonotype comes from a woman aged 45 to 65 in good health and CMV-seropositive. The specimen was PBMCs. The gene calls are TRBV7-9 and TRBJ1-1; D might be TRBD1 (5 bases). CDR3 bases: TGTGCCAGCAGCTGGGGGGGGGCTGAAGCTTTCTTT. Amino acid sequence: CASSWGGAEAFF.